The source of this TCR beta chain is a study of PD-1 blockade in mismatch repair-deficient tumors. General observations from the study: Roughly 150 unique blood TCRs came from expansion to three of seven peptides. Tumor-resident clones, often absent from pretreatment blood, expanded after pembrolizumab and then contracted.

Repertoires were generated with immunoSEQ multiplex PCR, while TCRdb's copy carries only in-frame clones and drops some. The table records some 14,000 clones, less than 90% of them present only once. The germline V and J ends were trimmed by 5 bases and 1 base, with 11 bases remaining between them. Germline V gene sequence: CDR1 MDHEN, CDR2 SYDVKM. CDR3 length equals 14 residues. This clone was counted a single time. What it binds is unknown. Time point indicated: approximately 11-day in vitro stimulation with candidate neoantigen peptide 4. The source is an adult with mismatch repair-deficient cancer. This chain joins TRBV28 and TRBJ2-5; either TRBD1 or TRBD2 may supply D (5 bases each). The source was cells cultured in vitro, collected from a patient treated with pembrolizumab. This CDR3 is CASSKRDPQETQYF. The DNA of the CDR3 is TGTGCCAGCAGTAAACGGGACCCCCAAGAGACCCAGTACTTC.